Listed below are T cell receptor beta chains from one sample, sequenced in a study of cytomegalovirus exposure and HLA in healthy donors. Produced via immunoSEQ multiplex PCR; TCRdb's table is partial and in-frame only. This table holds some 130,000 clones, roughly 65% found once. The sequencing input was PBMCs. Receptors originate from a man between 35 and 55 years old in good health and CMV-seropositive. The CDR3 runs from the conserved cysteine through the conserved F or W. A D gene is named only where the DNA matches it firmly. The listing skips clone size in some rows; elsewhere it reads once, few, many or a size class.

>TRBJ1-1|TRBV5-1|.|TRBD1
CASSPLGQGSTEAFF
TGCGCCAGCAGCCCACTGGGACAGGGGAGCACTGAAGCTTTCTTT
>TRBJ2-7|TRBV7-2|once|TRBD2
CASSLALAGEEQYF
TGTGCCAGCAGCTTAGCGCTAGCGGGAGAAGAGCAGTACTTC
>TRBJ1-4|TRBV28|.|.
CASRTGTRGREKLFF
TGTGCCAGCAGAACCGGGACAAGGGGGAGAGAAAAACTGTTTTTT
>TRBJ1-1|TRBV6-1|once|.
CASSLQFTEAFF
TGTGCCAGCAGCTTGCAGTTTACCGAAGCTTTCTTT
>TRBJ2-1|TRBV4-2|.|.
CASSQRDLSNEQFF
TGTGCCAGCAGCCAACGGGACTTGAGCAATGAGCAGTTCTTC
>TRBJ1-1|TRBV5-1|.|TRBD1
CASSPREGGNTEAFF
TGCGCCAGCAGCCCCCGTGAAGGGGGCAACACTGAAGCTTTCTTT
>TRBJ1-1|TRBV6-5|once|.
CASRITTGSTEAFF
TGTGCCAGCAGGATTACCACAGGGTCCACTGAAGCTTTCTTT
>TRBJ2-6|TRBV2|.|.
CASTRWALRDNPGLTF
TGTGCCAGCACCCGTTGGGCTCTGAGGGACAATCCCGGACTGACTTTC
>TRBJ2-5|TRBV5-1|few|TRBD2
CASSLMLSGGRETQYF
TGCGCCAGCAGCTTGATGCTTAGCGGGGGGCGGGAGACCCAGTACTTC
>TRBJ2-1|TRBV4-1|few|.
CASSQRGAAGREYEQFF
TGCGCCAGCAGCCAACGGGGGGCAGCGGGACGCGAGTATGAGCAGTTCTTC
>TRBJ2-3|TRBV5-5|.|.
CASSLHWRASGTDTQYF
TGTGCCAGCAGCTTGCATTGGAGAGCTAGCGGCACAGATACGCAGTATTTT
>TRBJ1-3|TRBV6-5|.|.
CASSYLSGNTIYF
TGTGCCAGCAGTTACCTATCTGGAAACACCATATATTTT
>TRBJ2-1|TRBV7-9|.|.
CASSWTGKQFF
TGTGCCAGCAGCTGGACTGGTAAACAGTTCTTC
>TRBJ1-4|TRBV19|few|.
CASRGHRVNEKLFF
TGTGCCAGTAGGGGACACAGAGTTAATGAAAAACTGTTTTTT
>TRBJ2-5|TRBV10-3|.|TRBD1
CAISEPRTGDETQYF
TGTGCCATCAGTGAGCCGAGGACAGGGGATGAGACCCAGTACTTC
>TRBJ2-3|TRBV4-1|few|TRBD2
CASSQRLAGVTTDTQYF
TGCGCCAGCAGCCAGAGACTAGCGGGAGTTACAACAGATACGCAGTATTTT
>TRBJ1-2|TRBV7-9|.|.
CASSFMGQGNGYTF
TGTGCCAGCAGCTTTATGGGGCAGGGGAATGGCTACACCTTC
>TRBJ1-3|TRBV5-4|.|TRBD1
CASSLDRGGNTIYF
TGTGCCAGCAGCTTGGACAGGGGTGGAAACACCATATATTTT
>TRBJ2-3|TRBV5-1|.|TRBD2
CASSPPGTSGSTDTQYF
TGCGCCAGCAGCCCCCCCGGGACTAGCGGGAGCACAGATACGCAGTATTTT
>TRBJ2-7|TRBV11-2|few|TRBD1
CASSLATGNYEQYF
TGTGCCAGCAGCTTAGCGACAGGGAACTACGAGCAGTACTTC
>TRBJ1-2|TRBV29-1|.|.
CSVGVAGHYGYTF
TGCAGCGTCGGAGTGGCGGGACACTATGGCTACACCTTC
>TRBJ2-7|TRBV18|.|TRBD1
CASSTGQSYEQYF
TGTGCCAGCTCAACGGGACAGAGCTACGAGCAGTACTTC
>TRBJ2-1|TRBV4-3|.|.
CASSQYEGQGYNEQFF
TGCGCCAGCAGCCAATATGAGGGGCAGGGGTACAATGAGCAGTTCTTC
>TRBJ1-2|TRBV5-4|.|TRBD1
CASSFARGQGDYGYTF
TGTGCCAGCAGCTTCGCCCGTGGCCAGGGGGACTATGGCTACACCTTC
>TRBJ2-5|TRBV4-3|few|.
CASSQGAIERGETQYF
TGCGCCAGCAGCCAGGGGGCGATCGAGAGGGGAGAGACCCAGTACTTC
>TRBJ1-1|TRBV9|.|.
CASSPREGNTEAFF
TGTGCCAGCAGCCCTAGAGAGGGGAACACTGAAGCTTTCTTT
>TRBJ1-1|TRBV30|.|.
CACTGREDTEAFF
TGTGCCTGCACAGGGCGGGAGGACACTGAAGCTTTCTTT